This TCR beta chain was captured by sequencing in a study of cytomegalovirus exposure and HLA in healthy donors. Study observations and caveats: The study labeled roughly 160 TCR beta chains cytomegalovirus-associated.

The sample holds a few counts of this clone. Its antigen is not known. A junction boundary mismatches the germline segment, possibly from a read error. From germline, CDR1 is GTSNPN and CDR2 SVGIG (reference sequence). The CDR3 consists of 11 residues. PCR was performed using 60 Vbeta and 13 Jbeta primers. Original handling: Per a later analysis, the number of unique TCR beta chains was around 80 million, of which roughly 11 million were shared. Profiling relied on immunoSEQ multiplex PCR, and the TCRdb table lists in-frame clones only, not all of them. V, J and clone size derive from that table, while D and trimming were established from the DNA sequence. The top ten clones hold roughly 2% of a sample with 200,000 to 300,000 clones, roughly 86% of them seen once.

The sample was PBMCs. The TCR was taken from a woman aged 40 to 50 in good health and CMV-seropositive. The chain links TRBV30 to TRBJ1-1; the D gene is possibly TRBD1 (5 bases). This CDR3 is CAWSAGTGAFF. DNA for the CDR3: TGTGCCTGGAGTGCAGGGACTGGAGCTTTCTTT.